These 18 T cell receptor beta chains share one sample of origin, sequenced in a study of shared clonotypes between healthy human individuals. The table came from immunoSEQ multiplex PCR; TCRdb's copy has only in-frame clones and leaves some out. The sample lists about 680,000 clones, 73% seen once, with 1.5% to 2% in the top ten. Sequencing was done on a sample of memory CD4+ T cells sorted from blood. Subset meaning: CD45RA-negative fraction. The receptors shown here come from a woman in her 30s in good health.

This clone occurred once. V and J are TRBV28 and TRBJ1-2; perhaps TRBD1 as D (5 bases). Germline V lookup: CDR1 MDHEN, CDR2 SYDVKM. The CDR3 spans 15 residues. Trimming shortened V by 1 base and J by 1 base, and 10 bases separated the two germline ends. The CDR3 reads CASSLYGGSNYGYTF. The CDR3 DNA is TGTGCCAGCAGTTTATACGGGGGGAGTAACTATGGCTACACCTTC.

The chain links TRBV28 to TRBJ1-2; D uncertain. Deletions cut 2 bases from V and 2 bases from J, with 15 bases between. Germline values: CDR1 MDHEN, CDR2 SYDVKM. CDR3 length: 16 amino acids. CDR3 sequence reads: CASSLVGGGLNYGYTF. The CDR3 DNA sequence: TGTGCCAGCAGTTTAGTCGGCGGAGGTCTAAACTATGGCTACACCTTC.

About this clone: The same CDR3 also results from other DNA sequences found in this sample. The chain joins TRBV5-4 to TRBJ2-3, with 10 bases matching TRBD2. The ends lost 4 bases at V and 1 base at J; junction bases unmatched: 3. The CDR3 runs 15 residues. The germline CDR1 and CDR2 sequences are SGHNT and YYREEE (reference sequence). The CDR3 sequence is CASSAGTSGTDTQYF. DNA of the CDR3: TGTGCCAGCAGCGCCGGGACTAGCGGCACAGATACGCAGTATTTT.

Details on this clone: Other DNA sequences in the same sample also yield this CDR3. V and J are TRBV6-6 and TRBJ2-2, with TRBD2 as a possible D gene (6 bases). The ends were cut back, 2 bases at V and 1 base at J, with 8 bases in the middle. Germline CDR1 reads MNHNY; CDR2 reads SVGAGI (reference sequence). This CDR3 contains 15 residues. CDR3 nucleotides: TGTGCCAGCAGTTACCCCGGGGGGAACACCGGGGAGCTGTTTTTT. It yields the protein CASSYPGGNTGELFF.

This rearrangement joins TRBV6-4 to TRBJ2-3, with D possibly matching TRBD2 (6 bases). Germline-derived CDR1 and CDR2 are MRHNA and SNTAGT. V lost 2 bases to trimming and J lost 2 bases, with 11 bases between them. The CDR3 runs 15 residues. For the CDR3, the DNA is TGTGCCAGCAGTGACGGGGAGGCACACACAGATACGCAGTATTTT. It codes for CASSDGEAHTDTQYF.

This chain connects TRBV6-5 to TRBJ2-1; D unclear. The CDR3 length is 16 residues. Trimming took off 4 bases at V and 0 bases at J, with 13 bases between the two ends. CDR1 MNHEY and CDR2 SVGAGI come from the germline V gene. In DNA form, the CDR3 reads TGTGCCAGCAGTTCGGGTTGGGCGAGCTCCTACAATGAGCAGTTCTTC. Translation gives CASSSGWASSYNEQFF.

The chain uses TRBV9 and TRBJ2-3, with TRBD2 as a possible D gene (5 bases). Trimming cost V 7 bases and J 5 bases, with 14 bases left between them. The CDR3 is made up of 13 amino acids. Germline V gene data show CDR1 as SGDLS and CDR2 as YYNGEE. The CDR3 nucleotides are TGTGCCAGCGGGAAACTAGAGATAGATACGCAGTATTTT. The encoded protein is CASGKLEIDTQYF.

The V gene is TRBV6-1, the J gene TRBJ1-1; TRBD1 might be the D (6 bases). There are 14 residues in the CDR3. CDR1 is MNHNS and CDR2 is SASEGT in the germline V gene. Trimming removed 6 bases at V and 3 bases at J, with 14 bases between. The DNA for the CDR3 is TGTGCCAGCAGAGATACAGGGTTGGACACTGAAGCTTTCTTT. This encodes CASRDTGLDTEAFF.

There are a few counts of this clone. V gene TRBV5-1 combines with J gene TRBJ2-3; D is ambiguous. Trimming stripped 0 bases from V and 3 bases from J, with 14 bases between. In germline, CDR1 is SGHRS, CDR2 YFSETQ. The CDR3 has 16 amino acids. The chain's CDR3 is CASSLGLNRPTDTQYF. Written as DNA, the CDR3 is TGCGCCAGCAGCTTGGGACTGAATCGCCCTACAGATACGCAGTATTTT. The full variable domain, in which reference TRBV5-1 and TRBJ2-3 provide the parts outside the CDR3, is KAGVTQTPRYLIKTRGQQVTLSCSPISGHRSVSWYQQTPGQGLQFLFEYFSETQRNKGNFPGRFSGRQFSNSRSEMNVSTLELGDSALYLCASSLGLNRPTDTQYFGPGTRLTVL.

As concerns this clone: At the DNA level, this CDR3 is encoded by other sequences in the same sample as well. The J gene is TRBJ1-2, the V gene TRBV6-1, with D perhaps matching TRBD1 (6 bases). Per germline, CDR1 MNHNS and CDR2 SASEGT. V gave up 0 bases and J gave up 2 bases, with 10 bases separating them. The CDR3 runs to 15 residues. The DNA of the CDR3 is TGTGCCAGCAGTGAAGCGCCTCAGGGGAACTATGGCTACACCTTC. This translates into CASSEAPQGNYGYTF.

The chain employs TRBV28 and TRBJ2-7, with 9 bases lining up with TRBD1. This CDR3 spans 13 amino acids. Germline loops: CDR1 MDHEN, CDR2 SYDVKM. V was clipped by 7 bases and J by 3 bases; unmatched bases: 4. The chain's CDR3 is CASTVTGGYEQYF. CDR3 coding DNA: TGTGCCAGCACCGTGACAGGGGGCTACGAGCAGTACTTC.

This clone was observed a few times. V gene TRBV19 combines with J gene TRBJ1-3, with a tentative D call TRBD1 (6 bases). Germline assignment: CDR1 LNHDA and CDR2 SQIVND (reference sequence). V was pared by 4 bases and J by 1 base, with 17 bases between. This CDR3 region has 17 residues. The CDR3 DNA sequence: TGTGCCAGTAGTAGAAGACACAGGGAAGGATCTGGAAACACCATATATTTT. Protein product: CASSRRHREGSGNTIYF.

This chain links TRBV6-5 with TRBJ2-2; D may be TRBD1 (5 bases). Germline assignment: CDR1 MNHEY and CDR2 SVGAGI. With 6 bases removed from V and 0 bases from J, the gap between germline ends came to 11 bases. CDR3 length equals 15 residues. CDR3 sequence reads: CASRKGFANTGELFF. The CDR3 DNA is TGTGCCAGCAGGAAGGGGTTCGCGAACACCGGGGAGCTGTTTTTT.

The rearrangement uses TRBV7-9 and TRBJ1-2; 9 bases are shared with TRBD1. The germline CDR1 and CDR2 sequences are SEHNR and FQNEAQ (reference sequence). V trimming: 5 bases; J trimming: 3 bases; junction bases outside the gene matches: 7. The CDR3 covers 15 residues. CDR3 sequence: CASSTIQGADYGYTF. DNA for the CDR3: TGTGCCAGCAGCACGATACAGGGGGCCGACTATGGCTACACCTTC.

This CDR3 reads CASSVAGTGFYEQYF. For the CDR3, the DNA is TGTGCCAGCAGCGTCGCCGGGACAGGGTTTTACGAGCAGTACTTC. The rearrangement links TRBV9 to TRBJ2-7; TRBD1 matches at 9 bases. CDR1 and CDR2 (germline): SGDLS, YYNGEE. The CDR3 sequence is 15 residues long. The J segment lost 4 bases and the V segment lost 2 bases, leaving 7 bases of the junction unmatched.

This clone was counted once. The chain joins TRBV19 to TRBJ1-5; no definite D call. V was shortened by 3 bases and J by 4 bases, with 13 bases between the two germline ends. This CDR3 region has 15 residues. The germline gives CDR1 LNHDA, CDR2 SQIVND (reference sequence). The CDR3 here is CASSIGVGNNQPQHF. CDR3 coding DNA: TGTGCCAGTAGTATTGGCGTGGGTAATAATCAGCCCCAGCATTTT.

The gene calls are TRBV5-1 and TRBJ2-5; no clear D gene. V dropped 0 bases and J dropped 0 bases, with 6 bases sitting between them. CDR3 length: 14 residues. Germline lookup yields CDR1 SGHRS and CDR2 YFSETQ. The CDR3 loop is CASSLVGYQETQYF. CDR3 coding DNA: TGCGCCAGCAGCTTGGTGGGTTACCAAGAGACCCAGTACTTC.

This chain uses TRBV15 with TRBJ2-7, with 10 bases identical to TRBD1. The CDR3 covers 15 residues. CDR1 and CDR2 from the germline V gene are LNHNV and YYDKDF (reference sequence). Losses at the gene ends were 5 bases for V and 7 bases for J; bases not matched to a gene: 11. In nucleotides, the CDR3 is TGTGCCACCAGCGGCCGGGACAGGGGTTCTTCGGAGCAGTACTTC. As protein: CATSGRDRGSSEQYF.